This T cell receptor (beta chain) was retrieved from a study of identical twins. General study points: For monozygotic twins, models underestimated out-of-frame TCR alpha sharing. Sequences that were out-of-frame, alpha and twin-shared displayed an excess of low generation probability. Fewer insertions were carried by abundant cord blood beta clonotypes, but none was seen in memory repertoires.

From the 5' RACE reads, TCRdb called clonotypes with MiXCR, one entry per CDR3 protein. The sample lists 500,000 to 650,000 distinct CDR3 sequences, 20% to 25% occurring once. Of note for this clonotype: The antigen is unknown.

V lost 6 bases to trimming and J lost 4 bases; unmatched junction nucleotides: 8. This CDR3 has 15 amino acids. These same records also appear under a second study, on yellow fever vaccine responses in identical twins.

The V call is TRBV12-3 or TRBV12-4, the J call TRBJ2-7, with TRBD2 matching 11 bases. The sample was CD4+ T cells sorted from blood. This TCR came from a woman under 30 in good health. The CDR3 sequence: CASRLTSGSGYEQYF. As DNA, the CDR3 is TGTGCCAGCAGACTCACTAGCGGGAGTGGTTACGAGCAGTACTTC.